The 5 T cell receptor beta chains given below trace back to one sample, sequenced in a study of early T cells in non-severe SARS-CoV-2 infection. Using its own MiXCR run on the 5' RACE reads, TCRdb lists one record per CDR3 protein. The sample consists of 37,000 or so distinct CDR3 sequences, about 6.3% of them appearing once. The sample taken for sequencing was whole blood. All receptors come from an adult who was a healthcare worker with PCR-confirmed SARS-CoV-2 infection or an uninfected control (not recorded which).

V usage is TRBV30 and J usage is TRBJ2-3; 10 positions match TRBD2. There are 14 residues in the CDR3. Looked up from germline, CDR1 is GTSNPN and CDR2 is SVGIG (reference sequence). V was pared by 0 bases and J by 5 bases, with 2 bases of the junction left unmatched. Written as DNA, the CDR3 is TGTGCCTGGAGTGTTCGACTAGCGGGAGATACGCAGTATTTT. This gives the protein CAWSVRLAGDTQYF. Filled out from reference TRBV30 and TRBJ2-3, the complete variable domain reads SQTIHQWPATLVQPVGSPLSLECTVEGTSNPNLYWYRQAAGRGLQLLFYSVGIGQISSEVPQNLSASRPQDRQFILSSKKLLLSDSGFYLCAWSVRLAGDTQYFGPGTRLTVL.

This clonotype was detected many times. In DNA, the CDR3 is TGTGCCAGCAGTTTTGGGACAGGGGTACATCAGCCCCAGCATTTT. Translation: CASSFGTGVHQPQHF. The rearrangement uses TRBV12-3 or TRBV12-4 and TRBJ1-5, with 10 positions matching TRBD1. The CDR3 is made up of 15 amino acids. The junction had 4 bases not matched to a gene; V was cut back by 3 bases and J by 5 bases.

At least ten counts were recorded for this clonotype. V and J are TRBV5-6 and TRBJ2-7; D gene uncertain. The CDR3 has 12 residues. Per germline, CDR1 SGHDT and CDR2 YYEEEE. Trimming left V 9 bases short and J 2 bases short, with 12 bases between. The CDR3 region has the DNA TGTGCCACCCCGGGTCCTCCCTACGAGCAGTACTTC. It is translated as CATPGPPYEQYF.

The rearrangement uses TRBV11-2 and TRBJ1-4; D is uncertain. V lost 5 bases and J 7 bases, leaving 14 bases between the germline ends. Per germline, CDR1 SGHAT and CDR2 FQNNGV. The CDR3 sequence is 14 residues long. The CDR3 here is CASSPGGSFEKLFF. The DNA of the CDR3 is TGTGCCAGCAGCCCCGGCGGAAGCTTTGAAAAACTGTTTTTT.

This clonotype was seen repeatedly, ten times or more. This sequence joins TRBV28 and TRBJ2-7; 8 nucleotides match TRBD2. In germline, CDR1 is MDHEN, CDR2 SYDVKM. With 6 bases clipped from V and 0 bases from J, the junction kept 7 bases outside the gene matches. The CDR3 spans 15 residues. CDR3 in DNA: TGTGCCAGCAGCCCTAGCGGGCCAAGCTCCTACGAGCAGTACTTC. Encoded protein: CASSPSGPSSYEQYF.